This is a list of T cell receptor beta chains from one sample in a study of blood T cell repertoires in COVID-19. Assay used: immunoSEQ multiplex PCR; TCRdb lists only in-frame clones, some missing. Of 200,000 to 250,000 clones listed, approximately 89% are singletons. The source material was peripheral blood. The receptors shown here come from a woman between 35 and 50 years old with acute or convalescent COVID-19. The CDR3 runs from the conserved cysteine through the conserved F or W. A D gene is named only where the DNA matches it firmly. Where a row states a size, it is once, few, many or the class of an expanded clone; other rows omit it.

.	TRBJ1-1	TRBD1	TRBV5-1	TGCGCCAGCAACCAGGGGGGTGACACTGAAGCTTTCTTT	CASNQGGDTEAFF
.	TRBJ1-1	.	TRBV5-1	TGCGCCAGCAGCTTGGGGCCCCCCGATATGAACACTGAAGCTTTCTTT	CASSLGPPDMNTEAFF
.	TRBJ1-1	.	TRBV20-1	TGCAGTGCTACAAGGACAGATGAAGCTTTCTTT	CSATRTDEAFF
.	TRBJ1-2	TRBD1	TRBV6-1	TGTGCCAGCAGTGAAGCCTTTGGACAGGGGAGCTATGGCTACACCTTC	CASSEAFGQGSYGYTF
.	TRBJ1-2	.	TRBV27	TGTGCCAGCAGTTTAAGGGTTTCAGGGGCGCAGGGTGGCTACACCTTC	CASSLRVSGAQGGYTF
once	TRBJ1-1	.	TRBV9	TGTGCCAGCAGCGTAGGAGGATCTGAAGCTTTCTTT	CASSVGGSEAFF
.	TRBJ2-1	TRBD2	TRBV13	TGTGCCAGCAGCGAACAGCGGGGGGTGAGCTCCTACAATGAGCAGTTCTTC	CASSEQRGVSSYNEQFF
.	TRBJ2-2	.	TRBV18	TGTGCCAGCTCACTACAGCAGACGAACACCGGGGAGCTGTTTTTT	CASSLQQTNTGELFF
.	TRBJ2-3	TRBD1	TRBV7-2	TGTGCCAGCAGCAGGGGACAGACACACACAGATACGCAGTATTTT	CASSRGQTHTDTQYF
.	TRBJ2-1	TRBD1	TRBV5-1	TGCGCCAGCACCCGAGGGGGCTCATACAATGAGCAGTTCTTC	CASTRGGSYNEQFF
.	TRBJ1-1	.	TRBV19	TGTGCCAGTAGTATAGGGGGGGATGTAACTGAAGCTTTCTTT	CASSIGGDVTEAFF
.	TRBJ1-1	TRBD1	TRBV5-1	TGCGCCAGCAGCCATGGGACAGGGGGCGTGGGAACTGAAGCTTTCTTT	CASSHGTGGVGTEAFF
.	TRBJ2-1	TRBD2	TRBV30	TGTGCCTGTACTAGGCCCGGGACTAGCGTCCATGAGCAGTTCTTC	CACTRPGTSVHEQFF
.	TRBJ2-5	TRBD1	TRBV11-2	TGTGCCAGCAGCTTAGCAGGGACAGGGTTGTTAGAGACCCAGTACTTC	CASSLAGTGLLETQYF
.	TRBJ2-5	TRBD2	TRBV3-1/TRBV3-2	TGTGCCAGCAGCCAAGAGACACTAGCGGGGGAAGAGACCCAGTACTTC	CASSQETLAGEETQYF
.	TRBJ1-1	.	TRBV18	TGTGCCAGCTCACCGGGGGGGCGAACTGAAGCTTTCTTT	CASSPGGRTEAFF
.	TRBJ1-4	.	TRBV20-1	TGCAGAGCCGGGAAACTGTTTTTT	CRAGKLFF
.	TRBJ2-1	TRBD2	TRBV7-3	TGTGCCAGCAGCTTACTAGCGGGGGAGTACAATGAGCAGTTCTTC	CASSLLAGEYNEQFF
.	TRBJ2-3	TRBD2	TRBV5-3	TGTGCCAGAAGCTTTGGTCAGCGGGGGGGCACAGATACGCAGTATTTT	CARSFGQRGGTDTQYF
.	TRBJ1-1	TRBD1	TRBV19	TGTGCCAGTAGCCGCGACGGGACAGGAACTGAAGCTTTCTTT	CASSRDGTGTEAFF
.	TRBJ1-1	TRBD1	TRBV5-1	TGCGCCAGCAGCTTCGACAGGGCGACTGAAGCTTTCTTT	CASSFDRATEAFF
.	TRBJ2-5	TRBD1	TRBV2	TGTGCCAGCAATGTGGGACAGTCCACAGAGACCCAGTACTTC	CASNVGQSTETQYF
.	TRBJ2-1	TRBD2	TRBV6-5	TGTGCCAGCAGAACACTAGCGGGGCCTTACAATGAGCAGTTCTTC	CASRTLAGPYNEQFF
.	TRBJ2-5	.	TRBV9	TGTGCCAGCAGCGTGAGGGCCGTTTCCACTGAGACCCAGTACTTC	CASSVRAVSTETQYF
.	TRBJ1-6	.	TRBV27	TGTGCCAGCAGTTTAGGTGTCTTGTGGGCTAATTCACCCCTCCACTTT	CASSLGVLWANSPLHF
.	TRBJ1-2	.	TRBV12-3/TRBV12-4	TGTGCCAGCCTGCTTCGGGGGGAGAGTGGCTACACCTTC	CASLLRGESGYTF
.	TRBJ2-3	.	TRBV2	TGTGCCAGCCTCGGGGGAACCACAGATACGCAGTATTTT	CASLGGTTDTQYF
.	TRBJ1-3	TRBD1	TRBV7-9	TGTGCCAGCAGCCCTAGACAGGGTGGAAACACCATATATTTT	CASSPRQGGNTIYF
.	TRBJ2-3	.	TRBV10-2	TGCGCCAGCAGTGATCTAGCGCGGGATACGCAGTATTTT	CASSDLARDTQYF
few	TRBJ2-5	.	TRBV11-3	TGTGCCAGCTCTGCCCAGGGGACGAAGACCCAGTACTTC	CASSAQGTKTQYF
.	TRBJ2-2	TRBD1	TRBV18	TGTGCCAGCTCCCCGGGACAGGGGTTCACCGGGGAGCTGTTTTTT	CASSPGQGFTGELFF
.	TRBJ2-5	.	TRBV20-1	TGCAGTGCTAGTCTCGGACAGATCCCGGTCCAAGAGACCCAGTACTTC	CSASLGQIPVQETQYF
.	TRBJ1-2	.	TRBV7-9	TGTGCCAGCAGCCCTCTACCAGGGGTGTCCCGTTTCTCCTATGGCTACACCTTC	CASSPLPGVSRFSYGYTF
.	TRBJ1-3	.	TRBV25-1	TGTGCCAGCAGTGATTGGGGGGACGCGGGCACCATATATTTT	CASSDWGDAGTIYF
.	TRBJ2-3	.	TRBV24-1	TGTGCCACCAGTGATGGCCTCATGGCTGTTAGCACAGATACGCAGTATTTT	CATSDGLMAVSTDTQYF
.	TRBJ2-1	TRBD2	TRBV4-1	TGCGCCAGCAGCCCGTCCGGGACTAGCGGGGGGGCCTCCAATGAGCAGTTCTTC	CASSPSGTSGGASNEQFF
.	TRBJ1-1	.	TRBV30	TGTGCCTGGAGTGTATTAACAGGAAACACTGAAGCTTTCTTT	CAWSVLTGNTEAFF
.	TRBJ2-5	.	TRBV24-1	TGTGCCACCTCTCGGAGGGGCCAAGAGACTCAGTACTTC	CATSRRGQETQYF
.	TRBJ1-1	.	TRBV20-1	TGCAGAGCCGACAGAAACACTGAAGCTTTCTTT	CRADRNTEAFF
.	TRBJ1-2	TRBD1	TRBV3-1/TRBV3-2	TGTGCCAGCAGCCACGTAGCTCGGGGGGTACAGGGGGCCCATGGCTACACCTTC	CASSHVARGVQGAHGYTF
.	TRBJ2-5	.	TRBV1	TGCACCAGCAGCCAAGAAAAACTAGCGGGGGGCCAAGAGACCCAGTACTTC	CTSSQEKLAGGQETQYF
.	TRBJ2-5	.	TRBV15	TGTGCCACCAGCAGAGCGGGGACCCAGTACTTC	CATSRAGTQYF
.	TRBJ1-3	.	TRBV6-6	TGTGCCAGCAGTCCAGGGGACCTTAACTCTGGAAACACCATATATTTT	CASSPGDLNSGNTIYF
.	TRBJ1-5	TRBD1	TRBV2	TGTGCCAGCACCGGGACAGGGGGCAATCAGCCCCAGCATTTT	CASTGTGGNQPQHF
.	TRBJ1-5	.	TRBV18	TGTGCCAGCTCAACCGGTGGAGGGAACCAGCCCCAGCATTTT	CASSTGGGNQPQHF